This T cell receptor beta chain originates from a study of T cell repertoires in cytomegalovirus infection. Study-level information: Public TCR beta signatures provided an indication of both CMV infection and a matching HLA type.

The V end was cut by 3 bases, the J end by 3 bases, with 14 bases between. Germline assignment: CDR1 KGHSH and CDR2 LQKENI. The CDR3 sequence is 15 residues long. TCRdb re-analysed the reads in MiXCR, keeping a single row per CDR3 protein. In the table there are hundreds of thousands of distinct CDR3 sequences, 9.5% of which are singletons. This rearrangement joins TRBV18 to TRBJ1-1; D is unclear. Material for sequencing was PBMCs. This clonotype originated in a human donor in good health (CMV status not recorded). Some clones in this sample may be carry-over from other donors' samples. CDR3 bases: TGTGCCAGCTCACCCCGGGGAGGAGAGGACACTGAAGCTTTCTTT. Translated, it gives CASSPRGGEDTEAFF. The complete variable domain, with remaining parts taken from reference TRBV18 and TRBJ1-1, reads NAGVMQNPRHLVRRRGQEARLRCSPMKGHSHVYWYRQLPEEGLKFMVYLQKENIIDESGMPKERFSAEFPKEGPSILRIQQVVRGDSAAYFCASSPRGGEDTEAFFGQGTRLTVV.